This TCR beta chain was captured in a study of response to subunit inactivated influenza vaccine. General observations from the study: The authors offered the suggestion that each seasonal influenza vaccination recruits few new T cells.

Using its own MiXCR run on the RT-PCR reads, TCRdb lists one record per CDR3 protein. In the table there are roughly 700,000 distinct CDR3 sequences, about 15% of which are singletons. This clonotype was seen more than once but under ten times. Its matching antigen is unknown. Trimming removed 1 base from V and 7 bases from J, with 17 bases in between. This CDR3 has 16 amino acids. The germline gives CDR1 LGHNA, CDR2 YSLEER. V usage is TRBV4-3 and J usage is TRBJ2-1; possibly TRBD2 for D (5 bases). Sample: PBMCs from blood, taken 11 to 12 days after vaccination. The sequence derives from a man between 50 and 59 years old who received an inactivated influenza vaccine. Here the CDR3 reads CASSQAGLGGRNEQFF. The CDR3 coding sequence is TGCGCCAGCAGCCAAGCCGGGCTCGGAGGTAGAAATGAGCAGTTCTTC.